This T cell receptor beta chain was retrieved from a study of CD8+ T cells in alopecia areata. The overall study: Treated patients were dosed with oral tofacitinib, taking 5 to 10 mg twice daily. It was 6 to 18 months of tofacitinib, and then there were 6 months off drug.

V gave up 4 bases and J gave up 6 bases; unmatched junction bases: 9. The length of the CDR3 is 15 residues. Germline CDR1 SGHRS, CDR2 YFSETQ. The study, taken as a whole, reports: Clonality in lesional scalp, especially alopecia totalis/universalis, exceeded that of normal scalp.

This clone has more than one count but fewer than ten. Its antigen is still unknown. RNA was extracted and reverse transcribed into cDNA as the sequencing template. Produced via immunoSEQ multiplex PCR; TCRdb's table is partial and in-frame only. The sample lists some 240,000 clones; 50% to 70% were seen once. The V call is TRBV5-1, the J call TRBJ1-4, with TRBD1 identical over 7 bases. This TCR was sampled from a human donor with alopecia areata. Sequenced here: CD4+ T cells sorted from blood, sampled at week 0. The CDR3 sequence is CASSTTGTDDEKLFF. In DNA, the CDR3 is TGCGCCAGCAGCACGACCGGGACAGACGATGAAAAACTGTTTTTT.